The TCR beta chain described here comes from a study of identical twins. The germline V gene has CDR1 SGHRS and CDR2 YFSETQ. V was pared by 4 bases and J by 1 base, with 12 bases between. The CDR3 contains 14 residues. Unique molecular identifiers were present on the cDNA, which also gained a universal primer site by template switching. Each CDR3 protein is one row after TCRdb ran MiXCR on the 5' RACE reads. The profile shows a few hundred thousand distinct CDR3 sequences, roughly 9.9% of them singletons. The study, taken as a whole, reports: For out-of-frame beta sequences, excess twin sharing was weaker.

This clonotype was seen more than once but under ten times. Its specificity is not known. These records were also assigned to another study, of yellow fever vaccine responses in identical twins.

The source of this sequence is a woman under 30 in good health. V gene TRBV5-1 combines with J gene TRBJ2-7; D possibly corresponds to TRBD2 (5 bases). The material sequenced was PBMCs. CDR3 nucleotide sequence: TGCGCCAGCAGCCCCGGGGTGGGGTCCTACGAGCAGTACTTC. Its protein is CASSPGVGSYEQYF.